This T cell receptor beta chain was identified during a study of cytomegalovirus exposure and HLA in healthy donors (dated by TCRdb to about 2017). Turning to the overall study: A later analysis indicated that the 120 validation repertoires were generated on the platform also employed for the approximately 690 repertoires of the first cohort. The study aimed to test whether signatures of past pathogen exposure could be identified by cataloging public T cell receptors. In addition to the first cohort of around 670 subjects, a separate validation cohort of 100 to 150 different subjects was used. The study combined high-throughput TCR immunosequencing, statistical association of individual TCRs with disease status, and machine learning to predict cytomegalovirus infection status. The research as a whole found: A total of about 180 TCR beta chains were listed by the study as associated with cytomegalovirus. Of the cluster scores, about 94% were above 0 in a later analysis, which found that TCRs clustered in the first cohort also tended to co-occur in the 120 validation repertoires. All 130 or so repertoires were used to score co-occurrence in the validation cohort in a later analysis, because that analysis had no HLA typing for the cohort. In vitro tests confirmed that a few of the cytomegalovirus-associated TCR beta chains recognize cytomegalovirus antigens. Cytomegalovirus status was reported to be diagnosed by the classifier with high specificity and sensitivity in both the original and validation cohorts. The authors suggested that the approach could potentially be generalized to other disease states and immunological phenotypes. Most TCR sequences were observed very rarely across donors, whereas some public TCRs were present in many individuals.

V drops 8 bases and J drops 4 bases, leaving 9 bases in between. Measured from the cysteine to the phenylalanine, the CDR3 is 11 residues long. The retained sequence is limited to the CDR3, 33 bases, with the frame set at the first base. Based on the germline V gene, the CDR1 and CDR2 sequences are SGHAT and FQNNGV. Library generation was performed with the immunoSEQ multiplex PCR assay. Per the source publication's procedure: A statistical classification framework was developed to diagnose cytomegalovirus status using the catalog of TCR beta chain sequences. Sourced from immuneACCESS, this table was stored by TCRdb with only in-frame sequences that have V and J called. A share of the clones is absent; for the studies checked, an unresolved V gene accounts for under half, and the remainder has no known explanation. That table is the source of V, J and clone size, and D and trimming were worked out from the DNA. This sample has roughly 130,000 clones in its table, and roughly 90% of those were observed once. Clones ranked in the top ten supply about 3.7% of the sample.

Details on this clone: No antigen is known for it. Qualities for individual bases were not recorded, and no much larger clone is one base off.

The donors belonged to the validation cohort of over a hundred subjects, which was separate from the roughly 670-subject first cohort. This chain is built from TRBV11-2 and TRBJ2-7, with no D gene named confidently. This receptor was obtained from a young man in good health and CMV-seronegative. The source material was PBMCs. The CDR3 corresponds to CASGILYEQYF. The bases read TGTGCCAGCGGCATTTTATACGAGCAGTACTTC.